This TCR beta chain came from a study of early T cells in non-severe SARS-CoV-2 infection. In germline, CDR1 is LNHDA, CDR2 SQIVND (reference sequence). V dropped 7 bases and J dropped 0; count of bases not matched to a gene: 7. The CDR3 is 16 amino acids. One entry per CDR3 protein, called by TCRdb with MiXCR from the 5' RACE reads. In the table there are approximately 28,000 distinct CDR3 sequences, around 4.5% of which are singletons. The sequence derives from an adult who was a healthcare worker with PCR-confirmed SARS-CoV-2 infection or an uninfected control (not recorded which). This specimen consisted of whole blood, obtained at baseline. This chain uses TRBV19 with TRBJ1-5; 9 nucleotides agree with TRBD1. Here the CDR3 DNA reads TGTGCCAGTACGCGAGGACAGGGGAATAGCAATCAGCCCCAGCATTTT. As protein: CASTRGQGNSNQPQHF. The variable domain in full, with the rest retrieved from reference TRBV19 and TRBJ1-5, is DGGITQSPKYLFRKEGQNVTLSCEQNLNHDAMYWYRQDPGQGLRLIYYSQIVNDFQKGDIAEGYSVSREKKESFPLTVTSAQKNPTAFYLCASTRGQGNSNQPQHFGDGTRLSIL.